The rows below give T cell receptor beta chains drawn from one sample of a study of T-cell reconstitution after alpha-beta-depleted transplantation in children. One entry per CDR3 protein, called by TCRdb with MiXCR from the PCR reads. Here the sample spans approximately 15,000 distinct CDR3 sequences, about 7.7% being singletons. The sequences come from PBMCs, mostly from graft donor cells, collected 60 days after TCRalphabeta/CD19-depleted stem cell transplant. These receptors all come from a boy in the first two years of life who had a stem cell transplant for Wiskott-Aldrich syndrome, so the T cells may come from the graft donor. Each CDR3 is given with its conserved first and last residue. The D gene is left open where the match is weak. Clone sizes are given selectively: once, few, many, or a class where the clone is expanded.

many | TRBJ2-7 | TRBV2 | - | CASSAGAPYEQYF | TGTGCCAGCAGTGCCGGGGCCCCCTACGAGCAGTACTTC
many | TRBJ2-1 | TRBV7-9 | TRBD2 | CASSLEGLAGYNEQFF | TGTGCCAGCAGCTTAGAAGGACTAGCGGGGTACAATGAGCAGTTCTTC
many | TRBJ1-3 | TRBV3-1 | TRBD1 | CASSQDSRGTALSGNTIYF | TGTGCCAGCAGCCAAGATTCCAGGGGGACTGCTCTCTCTGGAAACACCATATATTTT
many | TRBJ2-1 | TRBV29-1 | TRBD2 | CSVVGGGETEQFF | TGCAGCGTTGTTGGGGGAGGGGAGACTGAGCAGTTCTTC
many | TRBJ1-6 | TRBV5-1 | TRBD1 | CASSLLPTGLDSPLHF | TGCGCCAGCAGCCTCCTGCCGACAGGGTTGGATTCACCCCTCCACTTT
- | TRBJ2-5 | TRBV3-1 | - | CASSQDYETQYF | TGTGCCAGCAGCCAAGATTACGAGACCCAGTACTTC
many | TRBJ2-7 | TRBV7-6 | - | CASSLIPANSYEQYF | TGTGCCAGCAGCTTAATCCCGGCAAACTCCTACGAGCAGTACTTC
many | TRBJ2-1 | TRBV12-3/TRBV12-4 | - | CASSLPRSGRWQFF | TGTGCCAGCAGCCTTCCTCGTTCCGGGAGATGGCAGTTCTTC
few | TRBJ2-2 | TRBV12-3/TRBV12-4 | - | CASSLARLAGELFF | TGTGCCAGCAGTTTAGCGCGACTAGCCGGGGAGCTGTTTTTT
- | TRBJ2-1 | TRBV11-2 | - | CASSLDFSTYNEQFF | TGTGCCAGCAGCTTAGATTTCAGTACCTACAATGAGCAGTTCTTC
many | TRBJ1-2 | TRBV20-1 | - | CSAPQGSNYGYTF | TGCAGTGCACCACAGGGCTCTAACTATGGCTACACCTTC
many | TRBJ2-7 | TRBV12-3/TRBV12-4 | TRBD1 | CASSSNRGHNEQYF | TGTGCCAGCAGTTCGAACAGGGGGCACAACGAGCAGTACTTC
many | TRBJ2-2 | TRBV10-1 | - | CASSRQEALNPGELFF | TGCGCCAGCAGTCGCCAGGAAGCTTTGAATCCCGGGGAGCTGTTTTTT
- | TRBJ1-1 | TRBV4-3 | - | CASSQEPRFTEAFF | TGCGCCAGCAGCCAAGAGCCGCGTTTCACTGAAGCTTTCTTT
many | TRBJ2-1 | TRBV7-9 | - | CASSPLGKRSSYNEQFF | TGTGCCAGCAGCCCGTTGGGGAAGCGGAGCTCCTACAATGAGCAGTTCTTC
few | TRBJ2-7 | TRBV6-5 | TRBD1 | CATSRDRSYEQYF | TGTGCCACCTCCCGGGACAGGAGCTACGAGCAGTACTTC
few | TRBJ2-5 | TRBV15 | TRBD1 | CATSRGTAQETQYF | TGTGCCACCAGCAGGGGGACAGCCCAAGAGACCCAGTACTTC
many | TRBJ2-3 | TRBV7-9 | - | CASSLRGWGPDTQYF | TGTGCCAGCAGCTTAAGAGGATGGGGGCCAGATACGCAGTATTTT
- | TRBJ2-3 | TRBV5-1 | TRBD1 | CASSQARDSSTDTQYF | TGCGCCAGCAGCCAAGCTCGGGACAGCAGCACAGATACGCAGTATTTT
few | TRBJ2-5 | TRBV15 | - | CATSSRRAWGTQYF | TGTGCCACCTCCAGTCGGCGGGCCTGGGGGACCCAGTACTTC
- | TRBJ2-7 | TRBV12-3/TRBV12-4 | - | CASSLSLTGYEQYF | TGTGCCAGCAGTTTATCCCTTACAGGCTACGAGCAGTACTTC
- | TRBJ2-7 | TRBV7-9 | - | CASSLAGAYEQYF | TGTGCCAGCAGCTTAGCAGGGGCCTACGAGCAGTACTTC
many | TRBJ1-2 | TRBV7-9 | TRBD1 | CASSQTGDYGYTF | TGTGCCAGCAGCCAGACAGGGGACTATGGCTACACCTTC
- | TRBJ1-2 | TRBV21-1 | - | CASIRTGQGGYTF | TGTGCCAGCATCCGGACAGGGCAGGGTGGCTACACCTTC
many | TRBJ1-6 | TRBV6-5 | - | CASQGRNYSPLHF | TGTGCCAGCCAGGGACGGAATTATTCACCCCTCCACTTT
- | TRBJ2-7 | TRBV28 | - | CASSQAPPGPASYEQYF | TGTGCCAGCAGTCAAGCTCCCCCGGGACCTGCCTCCTACGAGCAGTACTTC
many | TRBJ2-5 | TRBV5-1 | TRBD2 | CASSLGTSGQETQYF | TGCGCCAGCAGCTTAGGGACTAGCGGACAAGAGACCCAGTACTTC
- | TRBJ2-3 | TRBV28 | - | CASSSATASTDTQYF | TGTGCCAGCAGTTCAGCGACAGCTAGCACAGATACGCAGTATTTT
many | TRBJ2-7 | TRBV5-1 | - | CASTPEIGREQYF | TGCGCCAGCACCCCCGAAATTGGAAGAGAGCAGTACTTC
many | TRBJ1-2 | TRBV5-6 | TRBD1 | CASSFLTGDGYTF | TGTGCCAGCAGCTTCCTGACAGGGGATGGCTACACCTTC
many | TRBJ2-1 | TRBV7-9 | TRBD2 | CASSSLADNEQFF | TGTGCCAGCAGTTCCCTAGCGGACAATGAGCAGTTCTTC
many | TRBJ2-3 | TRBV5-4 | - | CASSLGQGVDTQYF | TGTGCCAGCAGCTTGGGGCAGGGAGTAGATACGCAGTATTTT
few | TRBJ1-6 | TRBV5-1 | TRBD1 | CASSPMDRESSPLHF | TGCGCCAGCAGTCCCATGGACAGGGAATCTTCACCCCTCCACTTT
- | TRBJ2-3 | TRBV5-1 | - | CASSFGRLSDTQYF | TGCGCCAGCAGCTTCGGGAGACTGTCAGATACGCAGTATTTT
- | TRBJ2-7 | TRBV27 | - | CASSLGRGAYEQYF | TGTGCCAGCAGTTTGGGCAGGGGGGCGTACGAGCAGTACTTC
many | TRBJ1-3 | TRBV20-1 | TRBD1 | CSARVSGQGGNTIYF | TGCAGTGCTAGAGTATCTGGACAGGGCGGAAACACCATATATTTT
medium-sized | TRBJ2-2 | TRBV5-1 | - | CASSSLADTGELFF | TGCGCCAGCAGCTCCCTAGCCGACACCGGGGAGCTGTTTTTT
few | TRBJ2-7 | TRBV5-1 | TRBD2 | CASSLVLAGSYEQYF | TGCGCCAGCAGCTTGGTACTAGCGGGGTCCTACGAGCAGTACTTC
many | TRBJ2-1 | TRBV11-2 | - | CASSPRTITSTNNEQFF | TGTGCCAGCAGCCCCCGGACTATAACCTCAACAAACAATGAGCAGTTCTTC
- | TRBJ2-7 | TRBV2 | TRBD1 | CASSEAEGQGKNEQYF | TGTGCCAGCAGTGAAGCCGAGGGACAGGGGAAGAACGAGCAGTACTTC
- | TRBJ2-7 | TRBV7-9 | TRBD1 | CASSPDRAHEQYF | TGTGCCAGCAGCCCGGACAGGGCCCACGAGCAGTACTTC
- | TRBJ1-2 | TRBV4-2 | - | CAMGHGQMSYGYTF | TGTGCCATGGGCCATGGACAGATGAGCTATGGCTACACCTTC
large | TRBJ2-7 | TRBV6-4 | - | CASKAQRLGTYEQYF | TGTGCCAGCAAGGCCCAGCGTTTAGGGACCTACGAGCAGTACTTC
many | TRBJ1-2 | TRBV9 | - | CASSVGGGLYGYTF | TGTGCCAGCAGCGTAGGTGGGGGCCTATATGGCTACACCTTC
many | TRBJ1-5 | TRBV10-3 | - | CAISELPNSNQPQHF | TGTGCCATCAGTGAGCTCCCCAATAGCAATCAGCCCCAGCATTTT
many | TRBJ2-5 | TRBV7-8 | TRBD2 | CASRGGLAGSQETQYF | TGTGCCAGCAGGGGCGGACTAGCGGGTTCTCAAGAGACCCAGTACTTC
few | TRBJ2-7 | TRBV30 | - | CAWASAGQYEQYF | TGTGCCTGGGCCTCCGCGGGACAGTACGAGCAGTACTTC
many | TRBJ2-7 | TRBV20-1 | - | CSARAGLSYEQYF | TGCAGTGCTAGGGCAGGACTGTCTTACGAGCAGTACTTC
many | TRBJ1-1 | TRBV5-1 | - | CASSLVEGDAFF | TGCGCCAGCAGCTTGGTAGAGGGCGACGCTTTCTTT
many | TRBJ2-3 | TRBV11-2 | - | CASSFKGWGSTDTQYF | TGTGCCAGCAGCTTTAAGGGGTGGGGCAGCACAGATACGCAGTATTTT
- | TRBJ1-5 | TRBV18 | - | CASSPADNQPQHF | TGTGCCAGCTCACCCGCGGACAATCAGCCCCAGCATTTT
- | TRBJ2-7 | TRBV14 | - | CASSLFGRAPYEQYF | TGTGCCAGCAGCCTATTCGGACGGGCTCCCTACGAGCAGTACTTC
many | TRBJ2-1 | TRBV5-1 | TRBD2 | CASSLEASGRAYNEQFF | TGCGCCAGCAGCTTGGAAGCTAGCGGGAGGGCCTACAATGAGCAGTTCTTC
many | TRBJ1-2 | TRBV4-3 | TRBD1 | CASSHLTGNYGYTF | TGCGCCAGCAGCCACTTGACAGGGAACTATGGCTACACCTTC
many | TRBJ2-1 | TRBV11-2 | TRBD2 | CASSLCSSGRAYINEQFF | TGTGCCAGCAGCTTATGTAGTAGCGGGAGGGCCTATATAAATGAGCAGTTCTTC
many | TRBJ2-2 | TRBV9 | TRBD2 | CASSVVGAGVNTGELFF | TGTGCCAGCAGCGTAGTAGGAGCGGGGGTGAACACCGGGGAGCTGTTTTTT
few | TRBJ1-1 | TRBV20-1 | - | CSAPQETEAFF | TGCAGTGCCCCACAGGAAACTGAAGCTTTCTTT
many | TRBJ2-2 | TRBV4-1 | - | CASSQDKNARTGELFF | TGCGCCAGCAGCCAAGATAAGAACGCCCGGACCGGGGAGCTGTTTTTT
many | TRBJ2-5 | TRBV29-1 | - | CSVEAPAGWGRETQYF | TGCAGCGTTGAGGCGCCCGCGGGGTGGGGAAGGGAGACCCAGTACTTC
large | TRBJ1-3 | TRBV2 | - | CASSEMGPGNTIYF | TGTGCCAGCAGTGAAATGGGGCCTGGAAACACCATATATTTT